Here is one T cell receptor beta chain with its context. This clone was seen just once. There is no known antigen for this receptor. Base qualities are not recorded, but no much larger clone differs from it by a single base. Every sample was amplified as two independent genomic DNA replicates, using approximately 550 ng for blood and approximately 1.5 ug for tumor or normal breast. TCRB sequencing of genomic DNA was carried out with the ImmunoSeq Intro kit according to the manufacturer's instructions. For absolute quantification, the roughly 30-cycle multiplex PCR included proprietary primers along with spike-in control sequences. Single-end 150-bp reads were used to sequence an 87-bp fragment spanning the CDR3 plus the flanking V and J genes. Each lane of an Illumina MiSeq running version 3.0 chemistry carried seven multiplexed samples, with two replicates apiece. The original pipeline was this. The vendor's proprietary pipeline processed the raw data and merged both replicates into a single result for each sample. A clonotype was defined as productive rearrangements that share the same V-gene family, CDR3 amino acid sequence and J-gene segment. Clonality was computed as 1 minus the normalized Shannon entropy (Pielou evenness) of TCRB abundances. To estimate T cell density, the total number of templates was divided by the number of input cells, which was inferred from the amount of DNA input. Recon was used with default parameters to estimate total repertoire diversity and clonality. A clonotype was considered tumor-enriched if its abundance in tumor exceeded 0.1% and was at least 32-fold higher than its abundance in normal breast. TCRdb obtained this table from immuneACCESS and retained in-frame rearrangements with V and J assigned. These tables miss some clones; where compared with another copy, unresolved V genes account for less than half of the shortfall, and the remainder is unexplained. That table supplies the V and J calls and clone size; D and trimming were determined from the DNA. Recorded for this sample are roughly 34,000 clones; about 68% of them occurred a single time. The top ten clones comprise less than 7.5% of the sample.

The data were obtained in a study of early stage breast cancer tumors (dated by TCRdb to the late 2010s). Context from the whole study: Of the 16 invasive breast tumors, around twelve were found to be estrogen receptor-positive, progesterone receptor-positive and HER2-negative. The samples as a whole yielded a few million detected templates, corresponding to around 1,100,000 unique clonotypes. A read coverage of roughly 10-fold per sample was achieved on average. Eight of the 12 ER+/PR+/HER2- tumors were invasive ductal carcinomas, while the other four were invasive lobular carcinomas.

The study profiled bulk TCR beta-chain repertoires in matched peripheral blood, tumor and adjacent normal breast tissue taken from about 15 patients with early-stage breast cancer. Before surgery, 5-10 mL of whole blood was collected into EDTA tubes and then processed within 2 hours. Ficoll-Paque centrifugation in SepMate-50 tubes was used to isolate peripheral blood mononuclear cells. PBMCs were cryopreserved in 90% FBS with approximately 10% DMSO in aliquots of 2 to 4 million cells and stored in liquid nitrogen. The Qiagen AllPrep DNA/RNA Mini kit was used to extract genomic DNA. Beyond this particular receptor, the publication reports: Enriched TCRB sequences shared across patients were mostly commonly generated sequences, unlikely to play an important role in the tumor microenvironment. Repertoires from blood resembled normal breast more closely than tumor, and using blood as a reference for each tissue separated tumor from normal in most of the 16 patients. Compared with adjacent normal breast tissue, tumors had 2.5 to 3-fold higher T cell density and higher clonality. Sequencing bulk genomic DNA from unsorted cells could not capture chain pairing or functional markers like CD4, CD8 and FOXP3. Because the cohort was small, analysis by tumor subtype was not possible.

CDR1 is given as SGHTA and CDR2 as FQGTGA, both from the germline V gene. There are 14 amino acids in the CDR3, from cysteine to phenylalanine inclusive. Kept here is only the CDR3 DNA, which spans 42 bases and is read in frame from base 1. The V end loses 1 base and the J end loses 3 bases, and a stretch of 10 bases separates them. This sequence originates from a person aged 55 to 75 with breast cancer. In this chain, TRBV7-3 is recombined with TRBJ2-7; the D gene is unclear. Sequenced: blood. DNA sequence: TGTGCCAGCAGCTTAAACGGCCCCGGCTACGAGCAGTACTTC. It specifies CASSLNGPGYEQYF.